This T cell receptor (beta chain) stems from a study of TIL therapy for anti-PD-1-resistant metastatic lung cancer. About the study: Progressing patients received lymphodepletion, expanded TIL infusion and IL-2. Median tumor mutation burden was under 1.9 mutations per megabase.

As for time point: pre-treatment sample, taken before nivolumab and TIL therapy. In regard to this clone: Its antigen is not identified.

Findings and caveats of the study: Infused TIL clonotypes partially replaced the baseline blood repertoire, then decayed over months.

Sequencing used immunoSEQ v3. Survey-level samples got about 2 million read pairs; deep-level samples got roughly 4.5-6.5 million. The assay was immunoSEQ multiplex PCR, and TCRdb's table has in-frame clones only and misses some. Found here are tens of thousands of clones, about nine tenths of them singletons; the top ten hold just over 2.5%. CDR1 and CDR2 (germline): MDHEN, SYDVKM. The CDR3 consists of 12 residues. Trimming stripped 10 bases from V and 4 bases from J, with 13 bases between. The TCR comes from a person aged 25-85 years with non-small cell lung cancer. The sequencing here drew on blood, taken at baseline. The gene calls are TRBV28 and TRBJ1-1; D is unclear. CDR3 amino acids: CATKDSGTEAFF. CDR3 DNA: TGTGCCACCAAGGACTCGGGCACTGAAGCTTTCTTT.